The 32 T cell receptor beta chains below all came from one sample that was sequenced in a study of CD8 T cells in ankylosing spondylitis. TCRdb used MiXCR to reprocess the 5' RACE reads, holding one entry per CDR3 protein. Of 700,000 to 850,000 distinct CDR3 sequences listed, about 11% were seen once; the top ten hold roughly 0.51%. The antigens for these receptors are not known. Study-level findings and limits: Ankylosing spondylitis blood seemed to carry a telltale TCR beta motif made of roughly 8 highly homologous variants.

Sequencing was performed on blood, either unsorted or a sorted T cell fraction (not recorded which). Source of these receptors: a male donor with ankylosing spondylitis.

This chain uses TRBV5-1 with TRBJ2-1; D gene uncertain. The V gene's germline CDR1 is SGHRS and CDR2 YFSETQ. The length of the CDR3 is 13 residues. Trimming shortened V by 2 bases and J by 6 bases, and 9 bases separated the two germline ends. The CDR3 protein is CASSFCQINEQFF. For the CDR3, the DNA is TGCGCCAGCAGCTTTTGTCAGATCAATGAGCAGTTCTTC.

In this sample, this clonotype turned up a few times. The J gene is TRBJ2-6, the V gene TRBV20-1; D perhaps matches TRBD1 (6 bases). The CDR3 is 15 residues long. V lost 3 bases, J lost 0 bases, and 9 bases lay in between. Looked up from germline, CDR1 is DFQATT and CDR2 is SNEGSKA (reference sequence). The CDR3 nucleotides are TGCAGTGCTAGCCACAGGGACTCTGGGGCCAACGTCCTGACTTTC. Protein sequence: CSASHRDSGANVLTF.

The CDR3 is CASSLMDAVGEQYF. The CDR3 DNA reads TGTGCCAGCAGCTTAATGGACGCTGTCGGCGAGCAGTACTTC. V gene TRBV7-3 combines with J gene TRBJ2-7, with D unclear. The CDR3 length is 14 residues. The ends were cut back, 1 base at V and 6 bases at J, with 13 bases in the middle. The V gene's germline CDR1 is SGHTA and CDR2 FQGTGA. Using reference TRBV7-3 and TRBJ2-7 for the parts outside the CDR3, the full variable domain is GAGVSQTPSNKVTEKGKYVELRCDPISGHTALYWYRQSLGQGPEFLIYFQGTGAADDSGLPNDRFFAVRPEGSVSTLKIQRTERGDSAVYLCASSLMDAVGEQYFGPGTRLTVT.

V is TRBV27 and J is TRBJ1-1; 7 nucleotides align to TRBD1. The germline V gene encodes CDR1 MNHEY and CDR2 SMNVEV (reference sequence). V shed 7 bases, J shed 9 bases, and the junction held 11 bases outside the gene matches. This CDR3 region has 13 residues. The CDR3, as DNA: TGTGCCAGCATGGACAGGTTCGGTGAAAAAGCTTTCTTT. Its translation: CASMDRFGEKAFF.

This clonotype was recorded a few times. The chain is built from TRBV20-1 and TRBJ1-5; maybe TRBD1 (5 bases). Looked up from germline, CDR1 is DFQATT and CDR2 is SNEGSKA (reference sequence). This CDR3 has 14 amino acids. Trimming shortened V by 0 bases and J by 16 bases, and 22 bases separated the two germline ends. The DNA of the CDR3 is TGCAGTGCTAGAGATTCCCCCAGCCGGGGCCGCCTTCATTTT. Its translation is CSARDSPSRGRLHF.

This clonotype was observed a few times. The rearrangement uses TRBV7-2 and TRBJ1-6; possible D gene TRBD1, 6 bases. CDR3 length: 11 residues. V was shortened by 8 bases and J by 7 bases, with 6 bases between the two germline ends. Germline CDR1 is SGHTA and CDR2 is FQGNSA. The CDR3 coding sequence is TGTGCCAGCGGACAGAATTCACCCCTCCACTTT. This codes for CASGQNSPLHF.

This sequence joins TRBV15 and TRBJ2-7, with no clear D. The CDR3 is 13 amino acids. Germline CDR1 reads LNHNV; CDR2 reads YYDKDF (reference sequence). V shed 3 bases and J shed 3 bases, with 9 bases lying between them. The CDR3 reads CATSRVDIYEQYF. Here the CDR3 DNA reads TGTGCCACCAGCAGGGTAGACATCTACGAGCAGTACTTC.

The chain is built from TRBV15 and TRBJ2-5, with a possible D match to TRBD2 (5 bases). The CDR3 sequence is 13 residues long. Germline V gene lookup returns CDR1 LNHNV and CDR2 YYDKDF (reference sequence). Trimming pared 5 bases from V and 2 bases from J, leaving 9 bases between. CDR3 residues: CATSPREQETQYF. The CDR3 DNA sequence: TGTGCCACCAGCCCCCGGGAACAAGAGACCCAGTACTTC.

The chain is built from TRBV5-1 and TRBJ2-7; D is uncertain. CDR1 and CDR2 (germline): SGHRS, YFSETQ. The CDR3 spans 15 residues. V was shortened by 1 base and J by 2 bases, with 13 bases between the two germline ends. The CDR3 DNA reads TGCGCCAGCAGCTTGTGGGCAGAGAGCGCCTACGAGCAGTACTTC. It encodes CASSLWAESAYEQYF.

The CDR3 DNA follows: TGCAGTGCACAGGGGTCTACTGAAGCTTTCTTT. This translates into CSAQGSTEAFF. The rearrangement uses TRBV20-1 and TRBJ1-1, with TRBD1 matching over 7 bases. The CDR3 covers 11 residues. Germline loops: CDR1 DFQATT, CDR2 SNEGSKA (reference sequence). V dropped 6 bases and J dropped 5; count of bases not matched to a gene: 3.

The CDR3 DNA reads as TGTGCCAGCACCAGACAGGCGGAAACTGAAGCTTTCTTT. Its translation is CASTRQAETEAFF. The V and J genes are TRBV7-2 and TRBJ1-1; perhaps TRBD1 as D (6 bases). The germline V gene encodes CDR1 SGHTA and CDR2 FQGNSA. The CDR3 totals 13 residues. The V and J ends lost 7 bases and 5 bases respectively, with 14 bases between them.

The CDR3 bases are TGTGCCAGCAGCTTAGATCTCAGGGCAGGGTGGCAGTACTTC. Its protein product is CASSLDLRAGWQYF. This chain connects TRBV11-2 to TRBJ2-7; D is perhaps TRBD1 (5 bases). V lost 0 bases, J lost 9 bases, and 15 bases lay in between. Germline lookup yields CDR1 SGHAT and CDR2 FQNNGV. The CDR3 runs to 14 residues.

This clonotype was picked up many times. CDR3 in amino acids: CASSSPSPEQFF. CDR3 in DNA: TGTGCCAGCAGCTCACCCAGTCCTGAGCAGTTCTTC. The chain employs TRBV7-2 and TRBJ2-1; D is unresolved. The CDR3 totals 12 residues. The V gene's germline CDR1 is SGHTA and CDR2 FQGNSA. V was pared by 4 bases and J by 9 bases, with 10 bases between.

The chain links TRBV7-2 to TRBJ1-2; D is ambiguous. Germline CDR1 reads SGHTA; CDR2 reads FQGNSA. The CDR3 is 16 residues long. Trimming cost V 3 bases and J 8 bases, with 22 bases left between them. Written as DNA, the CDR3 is TGTGCCAGCAGCTTCAGTCGTAGGGCGGCGGGTTACGGCTACACCTTC. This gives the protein CASSFSRRAAGYGYTF. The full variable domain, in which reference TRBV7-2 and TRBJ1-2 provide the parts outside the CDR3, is GAGVSQSPSNKVTEKGKDVELRCDPISGHTALYWYRQSLGQGLEFLIYFQGNSAPDKSGLPSDRFSAERTGGSVSTLTIQRTQQEDSAVYLCASSFSRRAAGYGYTFGSGTRLTVV.

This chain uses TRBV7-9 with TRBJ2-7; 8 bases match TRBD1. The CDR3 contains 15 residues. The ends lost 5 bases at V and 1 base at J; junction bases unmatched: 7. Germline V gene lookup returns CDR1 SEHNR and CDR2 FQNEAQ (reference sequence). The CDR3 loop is CASSVGTGKSYEQYF. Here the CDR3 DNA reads TGTGCCAGCAGCGTAGGGACAGGAAAATCCTACGAGCAGTACTTC.

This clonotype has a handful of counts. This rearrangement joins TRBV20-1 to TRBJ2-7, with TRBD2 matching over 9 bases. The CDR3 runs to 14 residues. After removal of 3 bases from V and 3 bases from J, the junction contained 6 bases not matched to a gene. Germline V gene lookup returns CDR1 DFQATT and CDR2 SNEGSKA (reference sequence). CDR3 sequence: CSASRPSGIYEQYF. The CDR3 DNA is TGCAGTGCTAGTAGGCCTAGCGGGATCTACGAGCAGTACTTC.

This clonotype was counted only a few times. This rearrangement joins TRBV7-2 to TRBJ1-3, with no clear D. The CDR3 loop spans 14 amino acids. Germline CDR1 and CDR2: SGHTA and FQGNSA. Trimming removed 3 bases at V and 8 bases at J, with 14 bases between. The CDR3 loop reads CASSFSARGDTIYF. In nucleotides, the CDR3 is TGTGCCAGCAGCTTTTCGGCACGGGGAGACACCATATATTTT. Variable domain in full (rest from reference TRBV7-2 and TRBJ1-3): GAGVSQSPSNKVTEKGKDVELRCDPISGHTALYWYRQSLGQGLEFLIYFQGNSAPDKSGLPSDRFSAERTGGSVSTLTIQRTQQEDSAVYLCASSFSARGDTIYFGEGSWLTVV.

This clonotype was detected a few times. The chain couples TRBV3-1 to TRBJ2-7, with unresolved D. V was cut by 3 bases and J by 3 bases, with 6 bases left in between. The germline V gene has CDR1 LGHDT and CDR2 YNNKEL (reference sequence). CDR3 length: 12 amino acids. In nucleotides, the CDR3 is TGTGCCAGCAGCCAGGCCCACTACGAGCAGTACTTC. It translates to CASSQAHYEQYF.

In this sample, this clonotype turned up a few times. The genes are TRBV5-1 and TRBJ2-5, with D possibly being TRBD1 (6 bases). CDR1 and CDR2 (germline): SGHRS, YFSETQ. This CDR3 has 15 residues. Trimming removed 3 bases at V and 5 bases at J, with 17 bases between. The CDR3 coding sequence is TGCGCCAGCAGCTCCCCGGACAGCGGCGGGGAGACCCAGTACTTC. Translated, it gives CASSSPDSGGETQYF. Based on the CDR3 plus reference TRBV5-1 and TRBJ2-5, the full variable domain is KAGVTQTPRYLIKTRGQQVTLSCSPISGHRSVSWYQQTPGQGLQFLFEYFSETQRNKGNFPGRFSGRQFSNSRSEMNVSTLELGDSALYLCASSSPDSGGETQYFGPGTRLLVL.

The CDR3 sequence: CASSEEWGETQYF. The CDR3 DNA sequence: TGTGCCAGCAGTGAAGAATGGGGAGAGACCCAGTACTTC. The chain uses TRBV2 and TRBJ2-5, with unresolved D. Germline V gives CDR1 SNHLY, CDR2 FYNNEI. The CDR3 runs to 13 residues. V lost 1 base and J lost 4, with 7 bases in between.

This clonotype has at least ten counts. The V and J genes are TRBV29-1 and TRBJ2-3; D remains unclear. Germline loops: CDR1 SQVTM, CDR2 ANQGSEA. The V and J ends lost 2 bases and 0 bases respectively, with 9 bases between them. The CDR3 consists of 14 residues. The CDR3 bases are TGCAGCGTTGAACCCGGGTCGAGCACAGATACGCAGTATTTT. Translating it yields CSVEPGSSTDTQYF.

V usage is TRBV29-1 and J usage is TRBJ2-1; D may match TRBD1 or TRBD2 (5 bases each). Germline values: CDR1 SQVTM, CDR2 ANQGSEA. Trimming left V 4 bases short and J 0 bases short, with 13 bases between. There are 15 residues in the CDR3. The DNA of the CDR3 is TGCAGCGTTGGAGGGGAGAAGAGCTCCTACAATGAGCAGTTCTTC. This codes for CSVGGEKSSYNEQFF.

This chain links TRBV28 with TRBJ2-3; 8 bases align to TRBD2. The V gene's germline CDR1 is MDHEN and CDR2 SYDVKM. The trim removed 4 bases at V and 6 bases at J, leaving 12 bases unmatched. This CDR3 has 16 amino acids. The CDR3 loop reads CASSSPRGALRDTQYF. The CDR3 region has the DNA TGTGCCAGCAGTTCCCCGCGGGGGGCGCTGAGGGATACGCAGTATTTT.

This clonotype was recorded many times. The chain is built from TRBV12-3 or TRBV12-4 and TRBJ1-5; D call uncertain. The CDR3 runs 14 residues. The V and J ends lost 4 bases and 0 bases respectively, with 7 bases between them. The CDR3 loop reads CASSSHYSNQPQHF. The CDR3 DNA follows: TGTGCCAGCAGTTCCCATTATAGCAATCAGCCCCAGCATTTT.

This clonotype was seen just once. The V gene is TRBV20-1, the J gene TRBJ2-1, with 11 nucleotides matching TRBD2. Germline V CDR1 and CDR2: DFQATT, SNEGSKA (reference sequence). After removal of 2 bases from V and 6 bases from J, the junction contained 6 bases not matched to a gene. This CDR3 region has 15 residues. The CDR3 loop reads CSARLLAGGGNEQFF. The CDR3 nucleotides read TGCAGTGCTAGATTGCTAGCGGGAGGTGGCAATGAGCAGTTCTTC.

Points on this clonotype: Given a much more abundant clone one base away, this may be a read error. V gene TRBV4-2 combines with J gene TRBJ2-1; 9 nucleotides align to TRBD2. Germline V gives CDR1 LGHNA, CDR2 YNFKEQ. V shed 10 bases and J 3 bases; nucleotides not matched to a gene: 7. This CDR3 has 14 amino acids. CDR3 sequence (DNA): TGTGCCATCGCGCCTAGCGGGGACTACAATGAGCAGTTCTTC. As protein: CAIAPSGDYNEQFF.

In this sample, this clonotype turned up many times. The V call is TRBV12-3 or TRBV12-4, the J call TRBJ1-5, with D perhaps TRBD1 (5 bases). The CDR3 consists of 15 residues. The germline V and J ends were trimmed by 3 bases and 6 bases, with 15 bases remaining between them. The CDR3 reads CASSLGLAGTQPQHF. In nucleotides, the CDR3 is TGTGCCAGCAGTTTGGGCTTGGCAGGGACTCAGCCCCAGCATTTT.

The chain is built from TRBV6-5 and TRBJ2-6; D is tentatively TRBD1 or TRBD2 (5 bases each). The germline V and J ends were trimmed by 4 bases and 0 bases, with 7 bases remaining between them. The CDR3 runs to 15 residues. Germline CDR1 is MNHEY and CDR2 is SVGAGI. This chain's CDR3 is CASSSGPSGANVLTF. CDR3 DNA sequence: TGTGCCAGCAGTTCGGGACCCTCTGGGGCCAACGTCCTGACTTTC.

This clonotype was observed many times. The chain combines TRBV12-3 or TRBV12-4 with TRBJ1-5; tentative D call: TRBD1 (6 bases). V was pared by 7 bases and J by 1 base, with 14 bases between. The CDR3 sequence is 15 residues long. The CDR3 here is CASTQGNPSNQPQHF. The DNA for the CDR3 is TGTGCCAGCACCCAGGGGAACCCGAGCAATCAGCCCCAGCATTTT.

The CDR3 DNA reads as TGCAGTGCACAACCGGGACAGCGGATAGAAGGCTACACCTTC. It specifies CSAQPGQRIEGYTF. This chain links TRBV20-1 with TRBJ1-2, with 7 bases matching TRBD1. Germline CDR1 reads DFQATT; CDR2 reads SNEGSKA (reference sequence). This CDR3 has 14 residues. Unmatched junction bases numbered 15, after V lost 6 bases and J lost 8 bases.

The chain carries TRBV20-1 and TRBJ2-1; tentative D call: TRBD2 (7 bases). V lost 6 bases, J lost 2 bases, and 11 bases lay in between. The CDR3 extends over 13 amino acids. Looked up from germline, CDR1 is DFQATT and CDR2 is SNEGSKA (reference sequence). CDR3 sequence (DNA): TGCAGTGCGCTGGGGGGGCCCTACAATGAGCAGTTCTTC. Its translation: CSALGGPYNEQFF.

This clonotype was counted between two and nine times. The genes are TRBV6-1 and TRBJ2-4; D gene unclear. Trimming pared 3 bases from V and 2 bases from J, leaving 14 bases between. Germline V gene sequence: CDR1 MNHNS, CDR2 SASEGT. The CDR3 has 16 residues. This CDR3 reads CASSEGGLVTKNIQYF. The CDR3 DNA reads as TGTGCCAGCAGTGAGGGTGGCTTGGTTACCAAAAACATTCAGTACTTC.